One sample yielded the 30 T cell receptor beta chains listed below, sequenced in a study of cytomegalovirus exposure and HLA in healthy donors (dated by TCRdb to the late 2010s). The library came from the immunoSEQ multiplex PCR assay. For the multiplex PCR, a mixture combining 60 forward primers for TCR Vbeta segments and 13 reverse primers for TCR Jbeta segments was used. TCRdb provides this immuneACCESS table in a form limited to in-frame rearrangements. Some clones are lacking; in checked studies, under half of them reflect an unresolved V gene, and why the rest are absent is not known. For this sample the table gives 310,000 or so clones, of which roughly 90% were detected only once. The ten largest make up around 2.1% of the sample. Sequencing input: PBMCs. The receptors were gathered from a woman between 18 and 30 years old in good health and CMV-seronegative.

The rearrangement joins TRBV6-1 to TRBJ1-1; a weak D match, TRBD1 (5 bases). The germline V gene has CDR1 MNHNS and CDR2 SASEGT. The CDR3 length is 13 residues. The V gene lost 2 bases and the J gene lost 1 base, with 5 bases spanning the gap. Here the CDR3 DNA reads TGTGCCAGCAGTGAACAGGGGAACACTGAAGCTTTCTTT. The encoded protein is CASSEQGNTEAFF.

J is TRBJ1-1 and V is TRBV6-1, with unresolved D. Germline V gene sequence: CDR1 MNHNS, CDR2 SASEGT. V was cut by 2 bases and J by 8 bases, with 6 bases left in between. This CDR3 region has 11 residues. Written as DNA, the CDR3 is TGTGCCAGCAGTGAAAGAGTGGAAGCTTTCTTT. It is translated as CASSERVEAFF.

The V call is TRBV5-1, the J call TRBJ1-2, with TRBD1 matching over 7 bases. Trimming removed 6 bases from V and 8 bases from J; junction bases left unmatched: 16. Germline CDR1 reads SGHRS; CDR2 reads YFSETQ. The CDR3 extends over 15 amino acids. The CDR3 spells CASILVPGIGGGYTF. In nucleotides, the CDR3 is TGCGCCAGCATCCTCGTCCCCGGCATAGGGGGCGGCTACACCTTC.

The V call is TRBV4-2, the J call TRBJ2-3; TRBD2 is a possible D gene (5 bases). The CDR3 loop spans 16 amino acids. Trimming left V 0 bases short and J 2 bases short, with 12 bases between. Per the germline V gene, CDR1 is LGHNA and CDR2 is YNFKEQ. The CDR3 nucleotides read TGTGCCAGCAGCCAAGATCGGCTAGCAGCCACAGATACGCAGTATTTT. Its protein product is CASSQDRLAATDTQYF.

CDR3: CSVGGSGKQPQHF. The CDR3 bases are TGCAGCGTTGGCGGGTCGGGGAAGCAGCCCCAGCATTTT. V and J are TRBV29-1 and TRBJ1-5, with unresolved D. This CDR3 spans 13 amino acids. Trimming cost V 4 bases and J 7 bases, with 14 bases left between them. The germline gives CDR1 SQVTM, CDR2 ANQGSEA.

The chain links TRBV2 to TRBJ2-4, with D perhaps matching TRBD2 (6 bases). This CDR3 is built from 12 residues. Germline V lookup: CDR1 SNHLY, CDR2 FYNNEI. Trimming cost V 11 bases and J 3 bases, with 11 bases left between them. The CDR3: CAGRGFKNIQYF. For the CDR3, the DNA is TGTGCCGGGCGGGGCTTCAAAAACATTCAGTACTTC.

This CDR3 reads CASSKGREQDRGFTDTQYF. CDR3 bases: TGTGCCAGCAGCAAAGGTCGAGAGCAAGACAGGGGATTTACAGATACGCAGTATTTT. The chain links TRBV21-1 to TRBJ2-3; TRBD1, as called in the table, went unchecked against the DNA. TRBV21-1 is a recognized pseudogene. This CDR3 spans 19 amino acids.

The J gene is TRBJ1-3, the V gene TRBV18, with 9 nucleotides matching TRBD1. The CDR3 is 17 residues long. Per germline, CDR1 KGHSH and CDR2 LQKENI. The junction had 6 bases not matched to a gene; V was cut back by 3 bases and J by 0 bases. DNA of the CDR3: TGTGCCAGCTCACCCGGGACAGGGCTTATCTCTGGAAACACCATATATTTT. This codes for CASSPGTGLISGNTIYF.

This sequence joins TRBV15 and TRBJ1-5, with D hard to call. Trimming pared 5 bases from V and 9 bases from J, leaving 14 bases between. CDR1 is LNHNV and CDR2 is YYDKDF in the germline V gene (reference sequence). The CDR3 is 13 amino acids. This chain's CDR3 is CATSRGAGLPQHF. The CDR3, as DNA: TGTGCCACCAGCCGAGGAGCCGGGTTGCCCCAGCATTTT.

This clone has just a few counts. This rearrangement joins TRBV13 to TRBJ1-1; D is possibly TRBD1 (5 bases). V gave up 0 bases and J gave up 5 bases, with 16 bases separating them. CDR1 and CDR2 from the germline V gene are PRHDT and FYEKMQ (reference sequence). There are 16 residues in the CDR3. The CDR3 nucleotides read TGTGCCAGCAGCTTAGGCCGGGGGGGTTTGTGGACTGAAGCTTTCTTT. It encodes CASSLGRGGLWTEAFF.

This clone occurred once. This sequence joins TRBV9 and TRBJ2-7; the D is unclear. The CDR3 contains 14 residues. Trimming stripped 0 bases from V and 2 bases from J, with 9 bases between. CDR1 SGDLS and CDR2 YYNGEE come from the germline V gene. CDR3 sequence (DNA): TGTGCCAGCAGCGTAGGCCAGGCCACCTACGAGCAGTACTTC. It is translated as CASSVGQATYEQYF.

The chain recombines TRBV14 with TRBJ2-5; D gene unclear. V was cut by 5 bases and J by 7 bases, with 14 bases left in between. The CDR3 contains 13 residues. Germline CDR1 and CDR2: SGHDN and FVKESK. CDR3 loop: CASSSDIVGTQYF. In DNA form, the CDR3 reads TGTGCCAGCAGCAGCGATATAGTCGGGACCCAGTACTTC.

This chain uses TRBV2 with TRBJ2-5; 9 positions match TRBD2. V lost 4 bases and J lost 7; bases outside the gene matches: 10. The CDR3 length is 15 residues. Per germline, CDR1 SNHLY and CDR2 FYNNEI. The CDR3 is CASSAGGGDGGTQYF. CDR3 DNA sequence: TGTGCCAGCAGTGCGGGCGGGGGGGATGGGGGGACCCAGTACTTC.

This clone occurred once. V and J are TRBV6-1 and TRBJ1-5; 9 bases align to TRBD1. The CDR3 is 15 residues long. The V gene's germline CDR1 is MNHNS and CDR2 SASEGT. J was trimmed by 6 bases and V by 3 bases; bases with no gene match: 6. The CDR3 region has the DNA TGTGCCAGCAGTGACGGGACAGGGCGTTCTCAGCCCCAGCATTTT. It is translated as CASSDGTGRSQPQHF.

The CDR3 here is CSVGEGPAEAFF. The CDR3 coding sequence is TGCAGCGTTGGGGAGGGTCCAGCTGAAGCTTTCTTT. V gene TRBV29-1 combines with J gene TRBJ1-1; D call uncertain. The V end lost 4 bases, the J end lost 6 bases, and 12 bases lay between the germline ends. This CDR3 has 12 residues. Germline V gene sequence: CDR1 SQVTM, CDR2 ANQGSEA.

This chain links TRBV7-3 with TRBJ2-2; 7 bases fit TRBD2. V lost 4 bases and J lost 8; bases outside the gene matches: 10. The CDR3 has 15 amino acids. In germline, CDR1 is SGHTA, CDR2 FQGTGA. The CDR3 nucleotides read TGTGCCAGCAGCTCCATAGCGGGTGCAGGAGGGGAGCTGTTTTTT. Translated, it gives CASSSIAGAGGELFF.

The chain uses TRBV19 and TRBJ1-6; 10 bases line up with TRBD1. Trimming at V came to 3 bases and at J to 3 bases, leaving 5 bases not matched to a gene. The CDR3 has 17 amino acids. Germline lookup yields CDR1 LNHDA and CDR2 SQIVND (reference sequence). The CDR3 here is CASSIPGQGFYNSPLHF. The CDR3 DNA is TGTGCCAGTAGTATCCCGGGACAGGGGTTCTATAATTCACCCCTCCACTTT.

The CDR3 DNA reads TGTGCCTGGAAAATGGGAGGGACTGAAGCTTTCTTT. Amino acids: CAWKMGGTEAFF. The chain employs TRBV30 and TRBJ1-1, with D unclear. Germline CDR1 reads GTSNPN; CDR2 reads SVGIG (reference sequence). V was shortened by 4 bases and J by 5 bases, with 11 bases between the two germline ends. This CDR3 spans 12 amino acids.

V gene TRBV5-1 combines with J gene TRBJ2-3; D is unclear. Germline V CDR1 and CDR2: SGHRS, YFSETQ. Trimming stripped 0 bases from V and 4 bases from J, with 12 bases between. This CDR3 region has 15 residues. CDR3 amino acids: CASSLEASGADTQYF. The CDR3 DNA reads TGCGCCAGCAGCTTGGAGGCCTCGGGTGCAGATACGCAGTATTTT.

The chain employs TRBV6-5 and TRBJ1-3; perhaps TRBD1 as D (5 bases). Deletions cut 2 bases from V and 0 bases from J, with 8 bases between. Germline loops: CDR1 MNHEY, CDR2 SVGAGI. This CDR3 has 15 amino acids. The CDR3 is CASSYGAYSGNTIYF. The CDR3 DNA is TGTGCCAGCAGTTACGGGGCTTACTCTGGAAACACCATATATTTT.

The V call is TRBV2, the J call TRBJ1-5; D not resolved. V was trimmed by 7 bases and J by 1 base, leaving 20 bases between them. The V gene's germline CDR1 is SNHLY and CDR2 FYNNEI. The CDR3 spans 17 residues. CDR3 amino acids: CASTYSPGSLSNQPQHF. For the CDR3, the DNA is TGTGCCAGCACCTATTCCCCCGGGTCCTTGAGCAATCAGCCCCAGCATTTT.

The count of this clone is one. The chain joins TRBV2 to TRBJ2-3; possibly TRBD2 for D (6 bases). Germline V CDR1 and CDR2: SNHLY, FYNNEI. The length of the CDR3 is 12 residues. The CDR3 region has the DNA TGTGTCTCAAGGAGGGACGGGGGTACGCAGTATTTT. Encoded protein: CVSRRDGGTQYF.

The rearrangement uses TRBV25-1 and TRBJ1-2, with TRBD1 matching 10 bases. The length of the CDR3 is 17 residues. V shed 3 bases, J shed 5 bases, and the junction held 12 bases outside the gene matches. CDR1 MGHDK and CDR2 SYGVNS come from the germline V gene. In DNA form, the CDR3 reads TGTGCCAGCAGTGATCGGAGTTTTGGGACAGGGGTATATGGCTACACCTTC. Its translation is CASSDRSFGTGVYGYTF.

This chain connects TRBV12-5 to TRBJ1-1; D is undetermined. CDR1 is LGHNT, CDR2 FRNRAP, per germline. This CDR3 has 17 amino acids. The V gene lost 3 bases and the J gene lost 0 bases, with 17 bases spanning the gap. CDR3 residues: CASGFPINYPMNTEAFF. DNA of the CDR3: TGTGCTAGTGGTTTCCCTATTAATTACCCCATGAACACTGAAGCTTTCTTT.

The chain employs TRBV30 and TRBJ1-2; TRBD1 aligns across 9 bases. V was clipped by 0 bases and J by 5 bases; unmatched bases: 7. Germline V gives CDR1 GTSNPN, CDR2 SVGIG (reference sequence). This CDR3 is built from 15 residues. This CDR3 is CAWSVSTGGAYGYTF. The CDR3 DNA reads TGTGCCTGGAGTGTCTCAACAGGGGGCGCATATGGCTACACCTTC.

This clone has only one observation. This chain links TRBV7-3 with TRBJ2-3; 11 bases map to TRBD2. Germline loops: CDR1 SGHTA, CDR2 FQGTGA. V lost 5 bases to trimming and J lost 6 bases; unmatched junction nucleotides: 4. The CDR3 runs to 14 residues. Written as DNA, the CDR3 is TGTGCCAGCAGCCCAAGACTAGCGGGGGATACGCAGTATTTT. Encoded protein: CASSPRLAGDTQYF. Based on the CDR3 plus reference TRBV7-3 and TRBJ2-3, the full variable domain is GAGVSQTPSNKVTEKGKYVELRCDPISGHTALYWYRQSLGQGPEFLIYFQGTGAADDSGLPNDRFFAVRPEGSVSTLKIQRTERGDSAVYLCASSPRLAGDTQYFGPGTRLTVL.

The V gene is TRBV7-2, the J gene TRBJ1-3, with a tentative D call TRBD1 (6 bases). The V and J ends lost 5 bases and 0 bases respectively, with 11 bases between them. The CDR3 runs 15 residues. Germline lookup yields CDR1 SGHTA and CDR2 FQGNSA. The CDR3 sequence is CASSKDSSSGNTIYF. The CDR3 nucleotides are TGTGCCAGCAGCAAGGACAGCTCCTCTGGAAACACCATATATTTT.

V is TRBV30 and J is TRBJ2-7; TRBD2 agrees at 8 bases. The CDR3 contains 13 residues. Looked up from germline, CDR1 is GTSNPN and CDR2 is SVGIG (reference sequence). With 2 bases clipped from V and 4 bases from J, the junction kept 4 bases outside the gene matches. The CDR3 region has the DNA TGTGCCTGGAGTACTAGCGGAAGATACGAGCAGTACTTC. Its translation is CAWSTSGRYEQYF.

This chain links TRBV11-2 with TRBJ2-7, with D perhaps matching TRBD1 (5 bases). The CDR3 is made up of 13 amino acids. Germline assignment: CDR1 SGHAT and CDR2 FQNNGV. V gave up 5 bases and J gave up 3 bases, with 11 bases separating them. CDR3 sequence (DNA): TGTGCCAGCAGCCGGACACTTTACTACGAGCAGTACTTC. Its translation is CASSRTLYYEQYF. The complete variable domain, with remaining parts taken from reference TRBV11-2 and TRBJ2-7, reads EAGVAQSPRYKIIEKRQSVAFWCNPISGHATLYWYQQILGQGPKLLIQFQNNGVVDDSQLPKDRFSAERLKGVDSTLKIQPAKLEDSAVYLCASSRTLYYEQYFGPGTRLTVT.

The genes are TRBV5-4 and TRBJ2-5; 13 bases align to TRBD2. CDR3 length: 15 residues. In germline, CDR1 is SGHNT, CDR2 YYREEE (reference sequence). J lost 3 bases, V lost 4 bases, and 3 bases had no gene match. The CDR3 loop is CASSTSGGAEETQYF. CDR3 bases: TGTGCCAGCAGCACTAGCGGGGGGGCCGAAGAGACCCAGTACTTC.